This T cell receptor (beta chain) was recovered during a study of T cell repertoires in cytomegalovirus infection. The wider study: Recently identified HLA-C-restricted CMV epitopes were among the peptides used. Public TCR beta signature analysis indicated the presence of both CMV infection and matching HLA type.

Findings and caveats of the study: Ex vivo, HLA-C-restricted CMV-specific TCR beta clonotypes prevailed over the rest of the response. The cumulative frequency of public TCR beta families distinguished individuals who carried CMV together with the relevant HLA.

TCRdb itself ran the reads through MiXCR, one entry per CDR3 protein. The table shows hundreds of thousands of distinct CDR3 sequences, with approximately 40% occurring only once. Comments on this clonotype: Its antigen is currently unknown.

Germline V gene lookup returns CDR1 SGHVS and CDR2 FQNEAQ. The CDR3 is made up of 16 amino acids. Trimming took off 5 bases at V and 0 bases at J, with 15 bases between the two ends. This TCR was sampled from a human donor in good health (CMV status not recorded). Some clones in this sample may be carry-over from other donors' samples. The sample in question was cultured PBMCs, obtained from culture after CMV antigen stimulation. The chain employs TRBV7-8 and TRBJ2-3, with D possibly matching TRBD2 (6 bases). CDR3 in amino acids: CASSPPAGISTDTQYF. Here the CDR3 DNA reads TGTGCCAGCAGCCCTCCCGCGGGGATAAGCACAGATACGCAGTATTTT. The variable domain in full, with the rest retrieved from reference TRBV7-8 and TRBJ2-3, is GAGVSQSPRYKVAKRGQDVALRCDPISGHVSLFWYQQALGQGPEFLTYFQNEAQLDKSGLPSDRFFAERPEGSVSTLKIQRTQQEDSAVYLCASSPPAGISTDTQYFGPGTRLTVL.